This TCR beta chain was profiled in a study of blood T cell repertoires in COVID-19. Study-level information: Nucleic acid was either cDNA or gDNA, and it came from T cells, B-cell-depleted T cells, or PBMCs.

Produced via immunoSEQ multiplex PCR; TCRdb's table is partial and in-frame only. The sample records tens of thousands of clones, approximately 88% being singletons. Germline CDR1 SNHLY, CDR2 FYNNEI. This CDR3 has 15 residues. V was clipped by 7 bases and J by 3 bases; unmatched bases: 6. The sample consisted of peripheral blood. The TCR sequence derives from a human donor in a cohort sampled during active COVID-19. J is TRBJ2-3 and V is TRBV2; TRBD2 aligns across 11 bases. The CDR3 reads CASTSSGRGTDTQYF. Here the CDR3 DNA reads TGTGCCAGCACAAGTAGCGGGAGGGGGACAGATACGCAGTATTTT. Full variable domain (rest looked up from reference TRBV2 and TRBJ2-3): EPEVTQTPSHQVTQMGQEVILRCVPISNHLYFYWYRQILGQKVEFLVSFYNNEISEKSEIFDDQFSVERPDGSNFTLKIRSTKLEDSAMYFCASTSSGRGTDTQYFGPGTRLTVL.